Sequencing of this TCR beta chain was carried out in a study of cytomegalovirus exposure and HLA in healthy donors. Study conclusions and caveats: With high specificity and sensitivity, the classifier reportedly diagnosed cytomegalovirus status.

Comment on this clone: The antigen is undetermined.

The method was immunoSEQ multiplex PCR; TCRdb's version includes in-frame clones alone and lacks a portion of them. The table lists about 58,000 clones, roughly 90% of them singletons. The sequence came from a man between 18 and 29 years old in good health and CMV-seronegative. The sample taken for sequencing was PBMCs.

The CDR3 DNA sequence: TGCGCCAGCAGCTTAGGGATGGGGAGGGACGAGCAGTACTTC. It encodes CASSLGMGRDEQYF. This chain links TRBV5-1 with TRBJ2-7, with 7 bases lining up with TRBD2. The CDR3 consists of 14 residues. V lost 2 bases, J lost 5 bases, and 7 bases stayed unmatched. Germline V gene sequence: CDR1 SGHRS, CDR2 YFSETQ.